What follows is one TCR beta chain and its context. The antigen is unknown. The germline V gene encodes CDR1 SGHRS and CDR2 YFSETQ. V gave up 2 bases and J gave up 6 bases, with 15 bases separating them. The CDR3 has 15 residues. The data were obtained in a study of T cell repertoires in ileal Crohn's disease. About 490 nanograms of biopsy DNA per sample underwent TCRB immunosequencing. Measured with immunoSEQ multiplex PCR; TCRdb has only the in-frame clones, and not every one. The sample records 13,000 to 15,000 clones, about two thirds being singletons. Patients were adults with ileal or ileocolonic Crohn's disease needing resection. Whole-study findings and limits: Every patient over 26.8% clonality showed endoscopic recurrence.

Sample: ileal tissue. The chain links TRBV5-1 to TRBJ2-1; unclear D gene. This receptor was identified in an adult with Crohn's disease. CDR3: CASSFKGRVGNEQFF. In nucleotides, the CDR3 is TGCGCCAGCAGCTTCAAGGGAAGGGTAGGCAATGAGCAGTTCTTC.